Included here is one TCR beta chain sequence, with context. This clone came up a few times. This clone's antigen is unknown. No much larger clone exists at a distance of one base, and base qualities are not known. Libraries came from the immunoSEQ multiplex PCR assay. For the multiplex PCR, a mixture combining 60 forward primers for TCR Vbeta segments and 13 reverse primers for TCR Jbeta segments was used. The CDR3 region of rearranged TCR beta genes was amplified from genomic DNA with a multiplex PCR assay. On the Illumina HiSeq System, the amplified TCR beta libraries were sequenced as 87-base-pair reads. The study's processing was this. Across the 500 to 700 repertoires, a later analysis counted 60 million to 90 million unique TCR beta chains, roughly 11 million of which were shared by at least two donors. To remove PCR and sequencing errors, raw reads were error-corrected and collapsed into unique sequences using a nearest-neighbor algorithm that merged closely related sequences. To assign V, D and J gene segments, CDR3 sequences were aligned to IMGT reference sequences. For a sequence to be retained, a match of at least six nucleotides was required to both a V gene segment and a J gene segment. Rearrangements were classified as productive when the CDR3 lacked stop codons and remained in frame with V and J, and all other rearrangements were classified as non-productive. Following IMGT convention, CDR3 was defined as the stretch from the second conserved V-encoded cysteine up to the conserved J-encoded phenylalanine. The earlier analysis of about 570 of the donors excluded any sequence lacking an unambiguous match to a single V gene segment. In an earlier analysis of 450 to 700 of the donors, V segments were called functional above 56.7% productive rearrangements and were called segregating when the between-donor standard deviation exceeded 5%. A statistical classification framework was developed to diagnose cytomegalovirus status using the catalog of TCR beta chain sequences. In a later analysis, TCR nucleotide sequences were compared against IMGT/GENE-DB human TR gene sequences so that V and J genes could be assigned. In a later analysis, CDR3 sequences and most-parsimonious VDJ recombination scenarios were assigned using the TCRdist pipeline. A later analysis defined each TCR beta chain by its CDR3 amino acid sequence plus V-gene family, and excluded reads lacking a unique V-gene family. In a later analysis, 500 to 650 highly shared, low-generation-probability nucleotide sequences were removed to address suspected cross-contamination and a sequencing artifact. In a later analysis, a clonal expansion index for each public chain was calculated from normalized within-repertoire ranks of inferred template counts. A later analysis computed generation probabilities with a VDJ recombination model fitted to out-of-frame rearrangements, and checked the results against IGoR. A later analysis scored TCR-TCR, TCR-HLA and TCR-CMV co-occurrence with hypergeometric tests, applying a repertoire-size bias correction to TCR pairs. In a later analysis, false discovery rates were estimated by permuting HLA or CMV assignments 20 times. A later analysis grouped co-occurring TCRs with DBSCAN, adding TCRdist sequence similarity when clustering within HLA-allele-positive subsets. For co-occurrence clustering, repertoires with fewer than 30,000 or more than 120,000 public chains were excluded, along with a handful of repertoires with anomalous nucleotide sharing. The clones in this table, taken by TCRdb from immuneACCESS, are in-frame only. Not every clone is retained; where verified, under half of the shortfall comes from an unresolved V gene, and the cause of the rest is unknown. That table gives V, J and clone size, and the DNA gave D and trimming. The sample data list about 120,000 clones, and 15% of these were observed just once. 1.9% of the sample is held by the ten biggest clonotypes.

The germline V gene gives CDR1 as MGHRA and CDR2 as YSYEKL. V is cut by 4 bases and J by 1 base, and the space between the germline ends is 10 bases. The CDR3 sequence holds 14 residues, the cysteine and phenylalanine included. Kept here is only the CDR3 DNA, which spans 42 bases and is read in frame from base 1. The cohort comprised around 690 healthy bone marrow donors. All cohort members were sampled while nominally healthy, although unrecorded immune exposures were likely present. The donor was CMV seronegative and was included in the group of 352 seronegative cohort members. Each donor provided a peripheral blood sample, and peripheral blood mononuclear cells were used for TCR beta sequencing. Genomic DNA extraction from the blood cell samples was performed with the Qiagen DNeasy Blood Extraction Kit. This record comes from a study of cytomegalovirus exposure and HLA in healthy donors listed by TCRdb under 2017. The study in broad terms: According to an earlier analysis of 587 of the donors, about 170 million T cells yielded 95 million to 140 million unique TCR beta sequences and approximately 300 Gb of sequence data. Roughly 300 gigabases of sequencing data and approximately 80 million unique TCR sequences were included in an early release covering around 600 HLA-typed donors. Among the roughly 370 genotyped donors, around 81% belonged to the genetic ancestry cluster associated with self-reported Caucasian donors. The study was designed to test whether signatures of past pathogen exposure could be identified by cataloging public T cell receptors. The study used immunosequencing to profile the T cell repertoires of 600 to 850 subjects and linked those repertoires to cytomegalovirus serostatus. Along with the roughly 670-subject first cohort, a separate validation cohort of over 90 different subjects was used. The study combined high-throughput TCR immunosequencing, statistical association of individual TCRs with disease status, and machine learning to predict cytomegalovirus infection status. To study patterns of TCR occurrence, a later analysis re-analyzed previously published TCR beta repertoires from 500 to 850 donors and added high-resolution HLA genotyping. Rather than drawing on any new phenotypic data, the later analysis identified candidate immune exposures from TCR beta sequences and the way those sequences occurred across donors. An earlier analysis of 587 of the donors used high-throughput TCR beta sequencing to judge whether each TCR beta V gene segment behaved as functional or pseudogenic. Alongside the repertoire data, information on donor age, sex, ethnicity and CMV serostatus was compiled. Genome-wide SNP genotypes for about 55% of the roughly 670 donors were used in a later genetic analysis, which treated that subset as a discovery cohort. All discovery cohort repertoires had been generated on a single sequencing platform. Both class I and class II loci were covered by HLA typing, at four-digit resolution. Typing coverage varied by locus: about 620-630 donors for A, B, C, DRB1 and DQB1; roughly 500 for DQA1; nearly 610 for DPA1; around 490 for DPB1. About five DR-DQ haplotypes were handled as single units for association and clustering because linkage in the cohort was strong. Among about 400 genotyped donors of the cohort, an average of roughly 230,000 unique TCR beta nucleotide sequences was sequenced per donor, of which roughly 18% were non-productive. Findings and caveats that apply to the study as a whole: A later genetic analysis reported fewer N-insertions in productive TCRs among donors in an Asian-associated ancestry cluster than the roughly 650-donor mean. The only immune exposure information available for the cohort was CMV serostatus. Assigning TCR associations to individual alleles was difficult when HLA alleles, especially DR and DQ, strongly co-occurred. Because counts were too low, roughly 16 rarely observed V segments, including chromosome 9 orphons, were excluded from the earlier analysis of some 590 of the donors. A later analysis found that TCR association rates varied across HLA loci, with DRB1 alleles showing the most associated TCRs and HLA-C alleles the fewest. A later genetic analysis associated a missense DCLRE1C variant with V-gene and J-gene trimming of TCR beta chains, and an independent cohort replicated the association. Sequencing depth was assumed to be roughly uniform across donors in the presence/absence analyses, though that assumption may not hold. A later analysis found that most CMV-associated TCR beta chains appeared HLA-restricted, with HLA associations seemingly driven largely by CMV exposure. Linkage disequilibrium might explain the correlated functional status among segregating V segments, but an unknown experimental factor could not be excluded. An earlier analysis of around 500 of the donors showed that most TCR beta V segments appeared in productive rearrangements either about 87% or about 30% of the time, which broadly matched IMGT annotations. Because HLA typing was unavailable for some donors at each locus, only the typed subset was used in association tests. In a later analysis, HLA-associated TCR beta chains showed more clonal expansion and lower generation probabilities than non-associated chains that were equally common. The study gave a list of under 200 TCR beta chains associated with cytomegalovirus. The 87-base-pair reads could not distinguish some IMGT-functional V segments, including TRBV6-2 and TRBV6-3, so those segments were excluded. In both the original and validation cohorts, the classifier was reported to diagnose cytomegalovirus status with high specificity and sensitivity. A cluster of highly shared sequence variants was judged likely to be a technical artifact of the sequencing pipeline. Most TCR sequences were seen in very few donors, while some public TCRs were found in many individuals. Only TCR beta chains were sequenced in this cohort, and the absence of alpha or paired-chain data limited detectable features. A later analysis reported that several top co-occurrence clusters appeared linked to parvovirus B19, influenza, CMV and Epstein-Barr virus. The authors suggested that the approach could potentially be extended to other disease states and immunological phenotypes. A further reported finding was that TCR beta sequences accurately predicted the HLA-A and HLA-B alleles for most subjects in the first cohort. At a false discovery rate of 0.05, a later analysis linked around 17,000 TCR beta sequences to specific HLA alleles. Three of the identified cytomegalovirus-associated TCR beta chains were confirmed in vitro to be specific for cytomegalovirus antigens.

The receptor chain draws on TRBV4-1 and TRBJ1-1; the best D guess is TRBD1, with 6 bases matching. The TCR originated in a woman younger than 35 in good health and CMV-seronegative. Sequenced: PBMCs. The nucleotides are TGCGCCAGCAGCCGAGGACAGCAGAACACTGAAGCTTTCTTT. It specifies CASSRGQQNTEAFF.